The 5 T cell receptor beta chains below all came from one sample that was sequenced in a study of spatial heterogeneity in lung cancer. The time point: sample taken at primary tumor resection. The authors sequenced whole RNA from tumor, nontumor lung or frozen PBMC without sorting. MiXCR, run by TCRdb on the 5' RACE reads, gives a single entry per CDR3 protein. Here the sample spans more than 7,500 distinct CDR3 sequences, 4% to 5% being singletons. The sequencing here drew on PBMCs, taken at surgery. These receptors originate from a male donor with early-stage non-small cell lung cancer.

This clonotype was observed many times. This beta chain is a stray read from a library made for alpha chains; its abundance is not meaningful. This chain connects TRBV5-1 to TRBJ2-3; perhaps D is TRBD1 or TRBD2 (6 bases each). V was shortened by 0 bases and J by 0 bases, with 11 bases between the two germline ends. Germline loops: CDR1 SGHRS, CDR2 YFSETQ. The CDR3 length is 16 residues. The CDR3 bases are TGCGCCAGCAGCTTGGGAGGGGGGCCGAGCACAGATACGCAGTATTTT. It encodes CASSLGGGPSTDTQYF. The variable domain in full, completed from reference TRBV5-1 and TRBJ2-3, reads KAGVTQTPRYLIKTRGQQVTLSCSPISGHRSVSWYQQTPGQGLQFLFEYFSETQRNKGNFPGRFSGRQFSNSRSEMNVSTLELGDSALYLCASSLGGGPSTDTQYFGPGTRLTVL.

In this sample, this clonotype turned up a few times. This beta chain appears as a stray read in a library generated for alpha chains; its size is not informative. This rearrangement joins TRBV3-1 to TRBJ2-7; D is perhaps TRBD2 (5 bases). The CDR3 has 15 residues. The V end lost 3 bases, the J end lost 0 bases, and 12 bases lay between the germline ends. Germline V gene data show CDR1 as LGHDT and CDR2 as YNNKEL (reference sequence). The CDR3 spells CASSQDSPSSYEQYF. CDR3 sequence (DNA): TGTGCCAGCAGCCAGGACTCACCGAGCTCCTACGAGCAGTACTTC.

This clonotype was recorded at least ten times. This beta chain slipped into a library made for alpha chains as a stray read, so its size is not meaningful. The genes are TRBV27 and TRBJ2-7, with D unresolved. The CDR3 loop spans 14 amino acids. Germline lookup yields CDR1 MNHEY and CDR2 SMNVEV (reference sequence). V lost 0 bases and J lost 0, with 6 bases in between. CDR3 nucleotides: TGTGCCAGCAGTTTATCCCCCCTCTCCTACGAGCAGTACTTC. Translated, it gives CASSLSPLSYEQYF.

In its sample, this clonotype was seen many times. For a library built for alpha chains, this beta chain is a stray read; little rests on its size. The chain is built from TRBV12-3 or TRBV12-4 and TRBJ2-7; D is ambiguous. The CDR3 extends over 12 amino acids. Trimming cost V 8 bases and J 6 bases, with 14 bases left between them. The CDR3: CASSGPGSEQYF. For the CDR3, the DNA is TGTGCCAGCTCCGGGCCCGGTTCCGAGCAGTACTTC.

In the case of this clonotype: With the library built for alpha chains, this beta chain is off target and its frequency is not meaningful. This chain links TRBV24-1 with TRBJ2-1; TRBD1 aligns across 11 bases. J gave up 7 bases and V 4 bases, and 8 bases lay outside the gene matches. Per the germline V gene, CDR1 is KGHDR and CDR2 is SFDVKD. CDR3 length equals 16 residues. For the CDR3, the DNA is TGTGCCACCAGTGACCCCGGGACAGGGGGGGGTAATGAGCAGTTCTTC. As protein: CATSDPGTGGGNEQFF.